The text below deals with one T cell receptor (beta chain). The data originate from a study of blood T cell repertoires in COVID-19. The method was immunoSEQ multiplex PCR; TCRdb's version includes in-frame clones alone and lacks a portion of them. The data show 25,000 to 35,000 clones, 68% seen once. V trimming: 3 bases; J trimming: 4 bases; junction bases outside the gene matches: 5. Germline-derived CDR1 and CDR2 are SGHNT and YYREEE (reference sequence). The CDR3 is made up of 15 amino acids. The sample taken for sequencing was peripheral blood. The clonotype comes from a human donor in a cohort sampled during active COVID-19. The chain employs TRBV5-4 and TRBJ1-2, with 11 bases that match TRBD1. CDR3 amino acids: CASSSDRGRIYGYTF. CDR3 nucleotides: TGTGCCAGCAGCTCGGACAGGGGGCGAATCTATGGCTACACCTTC. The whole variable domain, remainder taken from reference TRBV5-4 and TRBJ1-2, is ETGVTQSPTHLIKTRGQQVTLRCSSQSGHNTVSWYQQALGQGPQFIFQYYREEENGRGNFPPRFSGLQFPNYSSELNVNALELDDSALYLCASSSDRGRIYGYTFGSGTRLTVV.